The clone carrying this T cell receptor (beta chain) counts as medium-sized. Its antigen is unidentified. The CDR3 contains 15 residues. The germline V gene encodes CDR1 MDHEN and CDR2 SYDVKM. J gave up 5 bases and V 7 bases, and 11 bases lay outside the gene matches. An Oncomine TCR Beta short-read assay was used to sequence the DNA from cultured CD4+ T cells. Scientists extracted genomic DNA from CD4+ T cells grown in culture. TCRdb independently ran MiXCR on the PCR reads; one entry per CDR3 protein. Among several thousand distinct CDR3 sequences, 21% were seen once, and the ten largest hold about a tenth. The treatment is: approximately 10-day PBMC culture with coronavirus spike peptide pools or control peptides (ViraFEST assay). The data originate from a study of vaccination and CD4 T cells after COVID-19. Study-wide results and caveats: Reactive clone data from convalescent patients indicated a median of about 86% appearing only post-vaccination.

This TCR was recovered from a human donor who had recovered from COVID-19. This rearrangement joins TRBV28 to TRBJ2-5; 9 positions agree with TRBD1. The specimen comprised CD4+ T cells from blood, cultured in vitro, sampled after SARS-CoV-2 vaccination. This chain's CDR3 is CASNLNRGRSETQYF. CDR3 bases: TGTGCCAGCAACCTTAACAGGGGGCGGTCGGAGACCCAGTACTTC.